This T cell receptor (beta chain) stems from a study of T cell responses to AZD1222 COVID-19 vaccine. Overall study results and limits: Increases in Spike-specific TCR breadth and depth were seen after two AZD1222 doses.

V lost 5 bases and J lost 8, with 9 bases in between. The germline CDR1 and CDR2 sequences are SEHNR and FQNEAQ (reference sequence). CDR3 size: 11 residues. Profiling relied on immunoSEQ multiplex PCR, and the TCRdb table lists in-frame clones only, not all of them. Of 150,000 to 200,000 clones listed, just over 90% are singletons. Notes on this clone: The target antigen is unknown.

The chain uses TRBV7-9 and TRBJ1-2, with no clear D. Source: peripheral blood, taken 28 days after the second AZD1222 dose. The TCR was taken from an adult who received the AZD1222 COVID-19 vaccine. The CDR3 reads CASSVGGGYTF. The CDR3 bases are TGTGCCAGCAGCGTCGGAGGGGGCTACACCTTC.